This TCR beta chain was found in a study of Graves' ophthalmopathy and Graves' hyperthyroidism. Moderate-to-severe activity, with CAS ≥3, NOSPECS ≥4 and duration under 3 months, characterized the donors with ophthalmopathy. Scientists amplified the TCR beta CDR3 regions from RNA transcripts. First-round RT-PCR relied on HTBI primers, and a second-round multiplex PCR came next. TCRdb re-analysed the multiplex PCR reads in MiXCR, keeping a single row per CDR3 protein. This table has 650,000 to 900,000 distinct CDR3 sequences, 35% to 50% appearing once. V was cut by 11 bases and J by 1 base, with 15 bases left in between. CDR3 length: 13 residues. Germline CDR1 reads SGHTA; CDR2 reads FQGNSA.

The sequenced material came from peripheral blood. V gene TRBV7-2 combines with J gene TRBJ2-7; D might be TRBD1 (6 bases). This TCR came from an adult man with Graves' ophthalmopathy. The CDR3 DNA reads TGTGCCGTTGGCTTGGACAGATCCTACGAGCAGTACTTC. Its translation: CAVGLDRSYEQYF. Full variable domain (rest looked up from reference TRBV7-2 and TRBJ2-7): GAGVSQSPSNKVTEKGKDVELRCDPISGHTALYWYRQSLGQGLEFLIYFQGNSAPDKSGLPSDRFSAERTGGSVSTLTIQRTQQEDSAVYLCAVGLDRSYEQYFGPGTRLTVT.